Listed below are T cell receptor beta chains from one sample, sequenced in a study of T-cell memory formation after mild COVID-19. TCRdb reprocessed the 5' RACE reads with MiXCR, giving one entry per CDR3 protein. The data show 250,000 to 300,000 distinct CDR3 sequences, roughly 15% seen once. Sequences were obtained from PBMCs or a T cell subset sorted from them (not recorded which). These TCRs come from a man younger than 35 who had mild COVID-19 (a few samples of this study predate the infection). Cell type and time point are not known. Each CDR3 is given with its conserved first and last residue.

v_call cdr3_length cdr3_aa
TRBV11-2 18 CASSSFRKDRGRSDTQYF
TRBV5-1 11 CASSLPGELFF
TRBV7-9 12 CASSLVSEPQHF
TRBV29-1 11 CSAPQGPIQYF
TRBV6-5 17 CASSYSDVPAYNSPLHF
TRBV7-2 13 CASKLGTDYGYTF
TRBV4-1 14 CASSQVRPSDEQYF
TRBV6-5 13 CASSYGDGQPQHF
TRBV12-3/TRBV12-4 10 CASSRTEAFF
TRBV29-1 16 CSVRGVGRGYSYEQYF
TRBV4-1 16 CASSQEKGLAKNIQYF
TRBV25-1 14 CASRPPPRQDEAFF
TRBV6-5 15 CASSPGTPNTGELFF
TRBV3-1 15 CASSQEGQGGNIQYF
TRBV5-1 14 CASTLDRGHSEAFF
TRBV6-2/TRBV6-3 19 CASRRRPALRVGRDGEAFF
TRBV20-1 12 CSAQGGGNTIYF